The clone carrying this T cell receptor beta chain is a singleton in its sample. This record comes from a study of blood T cell repertoires in COVID-19. Sequenced by immunoSEQ multiplex PCR; TCRdb stores in-frame clones only, minus some. Of more than 200,000 clones in the sample, about 90% are singletons; the top ten hold under 3.5%. The CDR3 length is 15 residues. Germline V CDR1 and CDR2: LGHNA, YSLEER. The V end lost 2 bases, the J end lost 8 bases, and 16 bases lay between the germline ends. The sequenced sample was peripheral blood. This TCR was recovered from a man aged 25-45 years with COVID-19, enrolled during active disease. The chain has TRBV4-3 and TRBJ1-3, with D tentatively TRBD1 (5 bases). This CDR3 is CASSQHRLEGHTIYF. CDR3 sequence (DNA): TGCGCCAGCAGCCAACATAGATTGGAGGGGCACACCATATATTTT.